Following are 8 T cell receptor beta chains from one sample sequenced in a study of blood T cell repertoires in COVID-19. Profiling relied on immunoSEQ multiplex PCR, and the TCRdb table lists in-frame clones only, not all of them. The data show about 260,000 clones, with around nine tenths seen just once and approximately 2% held by the top ten. The sample consisted of peripheral blood. All receptors derive from a man aged 25 to 45 with active or convalescent COVID-19.

The chain links TRBV3-1 (or the pseudogene TRBV3-2) to TRBJ2-1; TRBD2 might be the D (5 bases). With 4 bases removed from V and 1 base from J, the gap between germline ends came to 14 bases. Looked up from germline, CDR1 is LGHDT and CDR2 is YNNKEL (reference sequence). The CDR3 totals 16 residues. In nucleotides, the CDR3 is TGTGCCAGCAGCCTAGGTAAGCTAGCTTCCTACAATGAGCAGTTCTTC. Residues: CASSLGKLASYNEQFF.

This rearrangement joins TRBV4-3 to TRBJ1-3, with D tentatively TRBD1 (5 bases). V lost 0 bases and J 0 bases, leaving 12 bases between the germline ends. The germline V gene encodes CDR1 LGHNA and CDR2 YSLEER. The CDR3 totals 17 residues. CDR3 DNA: TGCGCCAGCAGCCAAGATGGAGGGGCTCGCTCTGGAAACACCATATATTTT. Translating it yields CASSQDGGARSGNTIYF.

The chain recombines TRBV7-2 with TRBJ2-1, with TRBD2 matching 13 bases. Germline V gene lookup returns CDR1 SGHTA and CDR2 FQGNSA. The CDR3 is made up of 15 amino acids. V dropped 5 bases and J dropped 10; count of bases not matched to a gene: 8. The CDR3 is CASSRTSGGAGEQFF. The CDR3 DNA is TGTGCCAGCAGCCGCACTAGCGGGGGGGCCGGGGAGCAGTTCTTC.

The V gene is TRBV19, the J gene TRBJ2-7; 11 bases map to TRBD1. V lost 8 bases, J lost 7 bases, and 13 bases stayed unmatched. CDR3 length: 15 amino acids. Germline CDR1 reads LNHDA; CDR2 reads SQIVND (reference sequence). Here the CDR3 reads CASSAWGTGGGEQYF. CDR3 in DNA: TGTGCCAGTTCCGCCTGGGGGACAGGGGGTGGTGAGCAGTACTTC.

The chain joins TRBV7-6 to TRBJ2-2; TRBD1 matches 10 bases. CDR3 length equals 15 residues. The germline V gene has CDR1 SGHVS and CDR2 FNYEAQ. With 1 base clipped from V and 6 bases from J, the junction kept 2 bases outside the gene matches. The CDR3 coding sequence is TGTGCCAGCAGCTTAGGGGGGACAGGGGCCGGGGAGCTGTTTTTT. Protein product: CASSLGGTGAGELFF.

The DNA for the CDR3 is TGTGCCAGTAGTAACGGGGGCACTGAAGCTTTCTTT. The encoded protein is CASSNGGTEAFF. V and J are TRBV19 and TRBJ1-1, with D possibly being TRBD1 (5 bases). Germline V lookup: CDR1 LNHDA, CDR2 SQIVND (reference sequence). The CDR3 has 12 residues. The V and J ends lost 4 bases and 4 bases respectively, with 7 bases between them.

The CDR3 here is CASSRGAGNNQPQHF. In nucleotides, the CDR3 is TGTGCCAGCAGCAGGGGGGCAGGCAACAATCAGCCCCAGCATTTT. The rearrangement uses TRBV6-5 and TRBJ1-5; 7 bases align to TRBD1. V shed 6 bases and J 3 bases; nucleotides not matched to a gene: 8. The germline gives CDR1 MNHEY, CDR2 SVGAGI. The CDR3 runs to 15 residues.

The chain has TRBV19 and TRBJ2-7; D unresolved. The CDR3 sequence is 11 residues long. V was pared by 7 bases and J by 5 bases, with 9 bases between. CDR1 and CDR2 (germline): LNHDA, SQIVND (reference sequence). In DNA, the CDR3 is TGTGCCAGTACCCACAATGACGAGCAGTACTTC. Protein sequence: CASTHNDEQYF. Filled out from reference TRBV19 and TRBJ2-7, the complete variable domain reads DGGITQSPKYLFRKEGQNVTLSCEQNLNHDAMYWYRQDPGQGLRLIYYSQIVNDFQKGDIAEGYSVSREKKESFPLTVTSAQKNPTAFYLCASTHNDEQYFGPGTRLTVT.